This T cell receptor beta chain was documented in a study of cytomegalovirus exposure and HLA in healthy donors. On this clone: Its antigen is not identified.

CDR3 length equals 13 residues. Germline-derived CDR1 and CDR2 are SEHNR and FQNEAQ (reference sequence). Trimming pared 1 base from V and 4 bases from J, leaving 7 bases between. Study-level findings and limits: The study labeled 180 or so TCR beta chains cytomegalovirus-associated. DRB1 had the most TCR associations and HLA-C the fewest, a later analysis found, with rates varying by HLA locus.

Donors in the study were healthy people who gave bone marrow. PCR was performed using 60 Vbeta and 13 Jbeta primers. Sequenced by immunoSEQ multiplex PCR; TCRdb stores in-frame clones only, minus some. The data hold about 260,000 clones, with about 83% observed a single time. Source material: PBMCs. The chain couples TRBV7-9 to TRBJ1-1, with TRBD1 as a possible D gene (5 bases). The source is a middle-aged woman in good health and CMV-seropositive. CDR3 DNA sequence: TGTGCCAGCAGCTTAGTGCAGGGCACTGAAGCTTTCTTT. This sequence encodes CASSLVQGTEAFF.